This record looks at one T cell receptor (beta chain) sequence and its context. The sample comes from a study of control samples from healthy donors and cancer patients. Unmatched junction bases numbered 2, after V lost 3 bases and J lost 3 bases. The CDR3 runs to 15 residues. In germline, CDR1 is SGDLS, CDR2 YYNGEE. Some clones are missing from TCRdb's copy, which holds only in-frame ones; the method was immunoSEQ multiplex PCR. The sample shows 100,000 to 150,000 clones, roughly 92% of them seen only once. Sequenced sample: PBMCs. The TCR comes from a man older than 75 with head and neck cancer. V gene TRBV9 combines with J gene TRBJ1-6; 8 positions agree with TRBD1. The CDR3 DNA is TGTGCCAGCAGCGCGACAGGGGTCTATAATTCACCCCTCCACTTT. Amino acid sequence: CASSATGVYNSPLHF.